These 9 T cell receptor beta chains were all obtained from the same sample, sequenced in a study of memory CD4+ T cells and cytomegalovirus serostatus. Using immunoSEQ multiplex PCR, the repertoire was profiled, and TCRdb retains in-frame clones only, with some absent. The profile shows about 64,000 clones, around 77% of them singletons. Single viable CD3+CD4+CD8-CD45RO+ cells were sorted as the memory CD4+ T cells. Sequences were obtained from memory CD4+ T cells from blood. The source is an adult in good health and CMV-seronegative.

The chain has TRBV30 and TRBJ1-2; 7 bases map to TRBD1. Germline-derived CDR1 and CDR2 are GTSNPN and SVGIG (reference sequence). The V and J ends lost 0 bases and 5 bases, in that order; junction bases with no gene match: 6. This CDR3 spans 14 amino acids. The CDR3 reads CAWSVSGTVYGYTF. CDR3 bases: TGTGCCTGGAGTGTAAGTGGGACAGTTTATGGCTACACCTTC.

This clone has only a few counts. The rearrangement joins TRBV10-1 to TRBJ1-1; TRBD1 might be the D (5 bases). There are 15 residues in the CDR3. The V gene lost 1 base and the J gene lost 0 bases, with 9 bases spanning the gap. Germline CDR1 and CDR2: WNHNN and SYGVQD (reference sequence). CDR3 in amino acids: CASSEFRVMNTEAFF. CDR3 in DNA: TGCGCCAGCAGTGAGTTCAGGGTCATGAACACTGAAGCTTTCTTT.

The chain recombines TRBV9 with TRBJ2-5; either TRBD1 or TRBD2 may supply D (6 bases each). The V end was cut by 0 bases, the J end by 5 bases, with 14 bases between. CDR1 and CDR2 from the germline V gene are SGDLS and YYNGEE. This CDR3 is 15 amino acids long. CDR3 sequence reads: CASSVAGGRVETQYF. CDR3 DNA: TGTGCCAGCAGCGTAGCTGGGGGGCGCGTGGAGACCCAGTACTTC. The whole variable domain, filled in from reference TRBV9 and TRBJ2-5, reads DSGVTQTPKHLITATGQRVTLRCSPRSGDLSVYWYQQSLDQGLQFLIQYYNGEERAKGNILERFSAQQFPDLHSELNLSSLELGDSALYFCASSVAGGRVETQYFGPGTRLLVL.

The V gene is TRBV6-6, the J gene TRBJ2-1; a weak D match, TRBD2 (7 bases). The CDR3 runs 14 residues. Trimming removed 4 bases from V and 8 bases from J, with 15 bases in between. Germline CDR1 MNHNY, CDR2 SVGAGI (reference sequence). The CDR3, as DNA: TGTGCCAGCAGTTTCTTGGGGGGGGCCCATGAGCAGTTCTTC. Translating it yields CASSFLGGAHEQFF.

The chain links TRBV6-1 to TRBJ1-2; D perhaps matches TRBD1 (6 bases). Germline V gene sequence: CDR1 MNHNS, CDR2 SASEGT. The V end was cut by 6 bases, the J end by 3 bases, with 17 bases between. The CDR3 has 15 amino acids. This CDR3 reads CASREQGTGYYGYTF. As DNA, the CDR3 is TGTGCCAGCAGGGAACAGGGAACCGGTTACTATGGCTACACCTTC.

This clone was recorded once. The gene calls are TRBV6-1 and TRBJ2-5; 8 bases are shared with TRBD2. Per the germline V gene, CDR1 is MNHNS and CDR2 is SASEGT. The V and J ends lost 6 bases and 9 bases, in that order; junction bases with no gene match: 9. This CDR3 is built from 13 residues. CDR3: CASSTGLAVAQYF. The DNA for the CDR3 is TGTGCCAGCAGCACCGGACTAGCTGTTGCCCAGTACTTC.

The rearrangement links TRBV28 to TRBJ1-1, with D possibly being TRBD1 (5 bases). This CDR3 has 14 residues. Germline V gives CDR1 MDHEN, CDR2 SYDVKM. V dropped 7 bases and J dropped 2 bases, with 14 bases sitting between them. In nucleotides, the CDR3 is TGTGCCAGCATCCCCCCCGGGGGAAACACTGAAGCTTTCTTT. Its protein is CASIPPGGNTEAFF.

This chain links TRBV7-2 with TRBJ2-7, with a weak D call TRBD2 (6 bases). This CDR3 is 15 amino acids long. Trimming stripped 7 bases from V and 0 bases from J, with 16 bases between. Germline loops: CDR1 SGHTA, CDR2 FQGNSA. In DNA form, the CDR3 reads TGTGCCAGCACCACATACGGGGGTCTCTCCTACGAGCAGTACTTC. Amino acids: CASTTYGGLSYEQYF.

The genes are TRBV28 and TRBJ2-7; TRBD2 matches 14 bases. This CDR3 is 15 amino acids long. Germline lookup yields CDR1 MDHEN and CDR2 SYDVKM. The trim removed 0 bases at V and 9 bases at J, leaving 4 bases unmatched. The chain's CDR3 is CASSLWTSGREGQYF. Written as DNA, the CDR3 is TGTGCCAGCAGTTTATGGACTAGCGGGAGGGAAGGGCAGTACTTC.